Here is one TCR beta chain with its context. The data stem from a study of blood T cell repertoires in COVID-19. Germline V lookup: CDR1 MNHEY, CDR2 SVGAGI. The CDR3 has 13 amino acids. Trimming left V 0 bases short and J 10 bases short, with 10 bases between. Original processing notes: Amplifying reference gene primers gave estimates of nucleated cell counts. Sequencing used immunoSEQ multiplex PCR; TCRdb keeps in-frame clones, though not all of them. The DNA was the basis for D and trimming; V, J and clone size are from that table. The profile covers about 200,000 clones, with 65% to 90% appearing a single time and roughly 4% taken by the ten largest. Participant-given clinical history determined each cohort assignment.

The source of this sequence is a woman between 25 and 40 years old who had been exposed to COVID-19. V gene TRBV6-5 combines with J gene TRBJ2-1; D not certain. The sample consisted of PBMCs or T cells enriched from blood (not recorded which). CDR3 in amino acids: CASSYSQRQEQFF. CDR3 nucleotide sequence: TGTGCCAGCAGTTACTCTCAGCGTCAGGAGCAGTTCTTC.